The 20 T cell receptor beta chains reported below all come from one sample, sequenced in a study of OX40 agonist ivuxolimab in advanced cancers. Data came from immunoSEQ multiplex PCR; TCRdb stores just in-frame clones and leaves some out. This table has 70,000 to 95,000 clones, about 92% appearing once. The specimen comprised CD4+ or CD8+ T cells sorted from blood, sampled in a trial of the OX40 agonist ivuxolimab. The receptors stem from an adult with an advanced solid tumor such as melanoma, head and neck, liver or kidney cancer.

This chain connects TRBV28 to TRBJ2-7; 10 bases match TRBD2. The ends lost 3 bases at V and 1 base at J; junction bases unmatched: 3. The V gene's germline CDR1 is MDHEN and CDR2 SYDVKM. CDR3 length: 15 residues. The CDR3 here is CASSFGLAVSYEQYF. The CDR3 region has the DNA TGTGCCAGCAGTTTCGGACTAGCGGTGTCCTACGAGCAGTACTTC.

This clone has just one count. The CDR3 DNA sequence: TGTGCCAGCAGTGAAGGGGTTCAGGACCGATTAATACCTGAAGCTTTCTTT. Amino acid sequence: CASSEGVQDRLIPEAFF. This chain links TRBV6-1 with TRBJ1-1; D ambiguous. The V end lost 1 base, the J end lost 6 bases, and 21 bases lay between the germline ends. This CDR3 is 17 amino acids long. Germline V gene sequence: CDR1 MNHNS, CDR2 SASEGT.

This clone turned up a few times. The chain uses TRBV21-1 and TRBJ1-1; the table's D call TRBD1 went unverified against the DNA. TRBV21-1 is classified as a pseudogene. This CDR3 is 16 amino acids long. CDR3 sequence: CASSCQEWVFIGEAFF. The CDR3 DNA reads TGTGCCAGCAGCTGTCAGGAATGGGTTTTTATTGGTGAAGCTTTCTTT.

This clone has a single count. V is TRBV9 and J is TRBJ2-1; 12 bases map to TRBD2. The germline V gene encodes CDR1 SGDLS and CDR2 YYNGEE. The CDR3 covers 16 residues. V lost 2 bases and J lost 7; bases outside the gene matches: 7. The CDR3, as DNA: TGTGCCAGCAGCGTCCGACTAGCGGGAGACCTTAATGAGCAGTTCTTC. It codes for CASSVRLAGDLNEQFF.

This clone was seen a few times. The rearrangement uses TRBV6-6 and TRBJ2-7; unclear D gene. The CDR3 is 11 residues long. V was pared by 4 bases and J by 6 bases, with 7 bases between. Germline values: CDR1 MNHNY, CDR2 SVGAGI (reference sequence). The CDR3 protein is CASSSQGEQYF. CDR3 nucleotides: TGTGCCAGCAGTTCCCAAGGCGAGCAGTACTTC.

This clone was observed once. In the same sample, other DNA sequences code for this CDR3. The chain carries TRBV11-3 and TRBJ2-2; D perhaps matches TRBD2 (5 bases). V shed 1 base and J shed 5 bases, with 5 bases lying between them. The CDR3 is 13 amino acids. The V gene's germline CDR1 is SGHNT and CDR2 YENEEA. The CDR3 loop reads CASSLGGTGELFF. CDR3 nucleotide sequence: TGTGCCAGCAGCTTAGGCGGGACCGGGGAGCTGTTTTTT.

The chain couples TRBV25-1 to TRBJ2-2, with D unresolved. V was trimmed by 5 bases and J by 3 bases, leaving 10 bases between them. This CDR3 region has 14 residues. Per the germline V gene, CDR1 is MGHDK and CDR2 is SYGVNS. CDR3 coding DNA: TGTGCCAGCAGTAAGGCAAGTGACACCGGGGAGCTGTTTTTT. It specifies CASSKASDTGELFF.

The V call is TRBV6-5, the J call TRBJ1-4; D is undetermined. The CDR3 is 14 amino acids. The germline V gene has CDR1 MNHEY and CDR2 SVGAGI. Trimming removed 6 bases at V and 7 bases at J, with 15 bases between. CDR3 bases: TGTGCCAGCAGGGCGATGGGTGCCTCTGAAAAACTGTTTTTT. The encoded protein is CASRAMGASEKLFF.

The chain links TRBV15 to TRBJ2-2; perhaps D is TRBD1 or TRBD2 (6 bases each). Trimming left V 7 bases short and J 1 base short, with 16 bases between. Per germline, CDR1 LNHNV and CDR2 YYDKDF (reference sequence). This CDR3 is 16 amino acids long. The CDR3, as DNA: TGTGCCACCACCCCCCGGGGGCAGCGGAACACCGGGGAGCTGTTTTTT. It encodes CATTPRGQRNTGELFF.

The chain joins TRBV5-5 to TRBJ1-1, with 10 nucleotides matching TRBD1. The V and J ends lost 3 bases and 4 bases, in that order; junction bases with no gene match: 3. CDR3 length equals 14 residues. Germline assignment: CDR1 SGHKS and CDR2 YYEKEE (reference sequence). The DNA for the CDR3 is TGTGCCAGCAGCTGGACAGGGGGGTCCACTGAAGCTTTCTTT. It encodes CASSWTGGSTEAFF. The full variable domain, completed using reference TRBV5-5 and TRBJ1-1, is DAGVTQSPTHLIKTRGQQVTLRCSPISGHKSVSWYQQVLGQGPQFIFQYYEKEERGRGNFPDRFSARQFPNYSSELNVNALLLGDSALYLCASSWTGGSTEAFFGQGTRLTVV.

This chain connects TRBV5-1 to TRBJ2-2; D might be TRBD1 or TRBD2, each matching 6 bases. The CDR3 contains 15 residues. CDR1 SGHRS and CDR2 YFSETQ come from the germline V gene. Trimming took 0 bases from V and 6 from J, leaving 12 bases between them. The CDR3 loop reads CASSLVSGAPGELFF. CDR3 sequence (DNA): TGCGCCAGCAGCTTGGTATCGGGGGCGCCCGGGGAGCTGTTTTTT.

V and J are TRBV7-8 and TRBJ2-1; 10 nucleotides agree with TRBD2. Losses at the gene ends were 5 bases for V and 7 bases for J; bases not matched to a gene: 8. The germline V gene encodes CDR1 SGHVS and CDR2 FQNEAQ. This CDR3 has 15 residues. CDR3 sequence reads: CASSILAGVGNEQFF. The CDR3 DNA sequence: TGTGCCAGCAGCATCCTAGCGGGAGTTGGGAATGAGCAGTTCTTC.

This chain uses TRBV9 with TRBJ1-4; maybe TRBD1 (5 bases). With 0 bases removed from V and 4 bases from J, the gap between germline ends came to 10 bases. The CDR3 extends over 15 amino acids. CDR1 is SGDLS, CDR2 YYNGEE, per germline. The CDR3 coding sequence is TGTGCCAGCAGCGTAGTAGGGGCTAGTAATGAAAAACTGTTTTTT. Its protein is CASSVVGASNEKLFF.

This chain uses TRBV19 with TRBJ1-2; D is unresolved. The CDR3 has 12 amino acids. Per the germline V gene, CDR1 is LNHDA and CDR2 is SQIVND (reference sequence). V was clipped by 10 bases and J by 5 bases, with 14 bases between them. The CDR3 bases are TGTGCCACCTCGGACGGAGGATATGGCTACACCTTC. Translating gives CATSDGGYGYTF.

The chain carries TRBV18 and TRBJ2-5; a possible D gene is TRBD2 (5 bases). CDR3 length: 13 residues. Germline V gene sequence: CDR1 KGHSH, CDR2 LQKENI. V lost 3 bases and J 2 bases, leaving 7 bases between the germline ends. The CDR3 DNA reads TGTGCCAGCTCACCGCCGGGGCAAGAGACCCAGTACTTC. Residues: CASSPPGQETQYF.

The V gene is TRBV6-5, the J gene TRBJ2-5, with TRBD2 as a possible D gene (6 bases). The CDR3 has 12 amino acids. Germline CDR1 reads MNHEY; CDR2 reads SVGAGI. The V gene lost 6 bases and the J gene lost 2 bases, with 7 bases spanning the gap. CDR3 residues: CASRAGQETQYF. The CDR3 bases are TGTGCCAGCAGAGCGGGTCAAGAGACCCAGTACTTC.

V and J are TRBV10-3 and TRBJ1-1; the match to TRBD1 covers 9 bases. CDR1 is ENHRY and CDR2 is SYGVKD in the germline V gene. CDR3 size: 13 residues. Unmatched junction bases numbered 8, after V lost 10 bases and J lost 5 bases. The CDR3 nucleotides are TGTGCCACCACGCTGGACAGGGGAACTGAAGCTTTCTTT. This translates into CATTLDRGTEAFF.

The J gene is TRBJ1-5, the V gene TRBV6-1; 9 nucleotides match TRBD1. Germline-derived CDR1 and CDR2 are MNHNS and SASEGT. The junction had 12 bases not matched to a gene; V was cut back by 4 bases and J by 2 bases. CDR3 length: 18 residues. The CDR3 region is CASSVFSPGQGGNQPQHF. In DNA form, the CDR3 reads TGTGCCAGCAGTGTTTTCTCTCCGGGACAGGGAGGCAATCAGCCCCAGCATTTT.

This rearrangement joins TRBV7-9 to TRBJ2-7; the D gene is possibly TRBD1 (5 bases). Trimming removed 0 bases from V and 2 bases from J, with 8 bases in between. Germline loops: CDR1 SEHNR, CDR2 FQNEAQ (reference sequence). The CDR3 is 14 residues long. CDR3 in amino acids: CASSLARQTYEQYF. DNA for the CDR3: TGTGCCAGCAGCTTAGCGAGACAGACCTACGAGCAGTACTTC.

The CDR3 sequence is CASSGLRSGELFF. CDR3 nucleotides: TGTGCCAGCAGCGGGCTTAGGTCCGGGGAGCTGTTTTTT. V usage is TRBV9 and J usage is TRBJ2-2; D gene unclear. Germline V gene data show CDR1 as SGDLS and CDR2 as YYNGEE. V was shortened by 3 bases and J by 6 bases, with 9 bases between the two germline ends. The CDR3 is made up of 13 amino acids.